This TCR beta chain came from a study of blood T cell repertoires in COVID-19. About the study: The cDNA or gDNA used as material had been derived from T cells, B-cell-depleted T cells, or PBMCs.

The Seattle patients, enrolled during active infection, were followed longitudinally. This CDR3 contains 15 residues. With 6 bases clipped from V and 3 bases from J, the junction kept 8 bases outside the gene matches. Germline lookup yields CDR1 MDHEN and CDR2 SYDVKM. Clones were read by immunoSEQ multiplex PCR, and TCRdb kept only the in-frame ones, dropping some. The sample includes about 170,000 clones, roughly 93% seen only once; the top ten take about 5%. The rearrangement links TRBV28 to TRBJ2-3; 8 nucleotides align to TRBD2. Material: peripheral blood. This receptor was identified in a man younger than 35 with COVID-19, enrolled during active disease. CDR3 loop: CASRVSGGATDTQYF. The CDR3 DNA is TGTGCCAGCAGGGTTTCCGGGGGGGCGACAGATACGCAGTATTTT.